Listed here are 25 T cell receptor beta chains from one sample, sequenced in a study of cytomegalovirus exposure and HLA in healthy donors. PCR was performed using 60 Vbeta and 13 Jbeta primers. Sequencing used immunoSEQ multiplex PCR; TCRdb keeps in-frame clones, though not all of them. The sample lists fewer than 75,000 clones, roughly four fifths seen once, with about 4.3% in the top ten. Material: PBMCs. The receptors come from a man aged 25-45 years in good health and CMV-seronegative.

This clone came up once. V gene TRBV5-1 combines with J gene TRBJ1-4, with D unresolved. The V and J ends lost 0 bases and 8 bases respectively, with 11 bases between them. This CDR3 has 14 residues. CDR1 SGHRS and CDR2 YFSETQ come from the germline V gene. The CDR3 is CASSLGSGSEKLFF. The CDR3, as DNA: TGCGCCAGCAGCTTGGGTAGCGGATCCGAAAAACTGTTTTTT. Variable domain in full (rest from reference TRBV5-1 and TRBJ1-4): KAGVTQTPRYLIKTRGQQVTLSCSPISGHRSVSWYQQTPGQGLQFLFEYFSETQRNKGNFPGRFSGRQFSNSRSEMNVSTLELGDSALYLCASSLGSGSEKLFFGSGTQLSVL.

This CDR3 is CASSPGTGLSYEQYF. The DNA of the CDR3 is TGTGCCAGCTCACCTGGGACAGGACTCTCCTACGAGCAGTACTTC. This rearrangement joins TRBV18 to TRBJ2-7; 8 bases agree with TRBD1. The CDR3 runs to 15 residues. Germline V gene lookup returns CDR1 KGHSH and CDR2 LQKENI. After removal of 3 bases from V and 0 bases from J, the junction contained 4 bases not matched to a gene.

V and J are TRBV29-1 and TRBJ2-5; D perhaps matches TRBD2 (6 bases). The CDR3 length is 16 residues. V was cut by 8 bases and J by 4 bases, with 26 bases left in between. Germline V CDR1 and CDR2: SQVTM, ANQGSEA. CDR3 residues: CSSGPALVAGPETQYF. DNA of the CDR3: TGCAGCTCTGGGCCGGCCCTAGTGGCGGGGCCAGAGACCCAGTACTTC.

The chain carries TRBV19 and TRBJ2-1; TRBD2 matches at 9 bases. Germline assignment: CDR1 LNHDA and CDR2 SQIVND (reference sequence). The CDR3 is 16 amino acids. V lost 5 bases and J lost 8; bases outside the gene matches: 13. CDR3 region: CASSAFPDSGSYEQFF. The DNA for the CDR3 is TGTGCCAGTAGTGCCTTCCCGGATAGCGGGAGCTATGAGCAGTTCTTC.

This chain links TRBV30 with TRBJ1-1, with 8 nucleotides matching TRBD1. Germline CDR1 reads GTSNPN; CDR2 reads SVGIG (reference sequence). This CDR3 region has 15 residues. Germline trimming cut 0 bases from V and 5 bases from J; bases unmatched to any gene: 8. The CDR3 nucleotides are TGTGCCTGGAGTGTGGCCAGGGGGCGGTTTACTGAAGCTTTCTTT. This gives the protein CAWSVARGRFTEAFF.

This clone came up a few times. The chain couples TRBV7-8 to TRBJ2-7; TRBD2 agrees at 13 bases. V lost 5 bases and J lost 4; bases outside the gene matches: 8. The CDR3 extends over 16 amino acids. The germline V gene encodes CDR1 SGHVS and CDR2 FQNEAQ. CDR3 loop: CASSVCTSGGAYEQYF. In DNA form, the CDR3 reads TGTGCCAGCAGCGTTTGCACTAGCGGGGGGGCTTACGAGCAGTACTTC.

The CDR3 DNA reads TGTGCCAGCAGTTACTCCCCGGGGACAGGCAATTCACCCCTCCACTTT. This codes for CASSYSPGTGNSPLHF. The chain recombines TRBV6-6 with TRBJ1-6; 8 bases line up with TRBD1. This CDR3 contains 16 residues. V gave up 0 bases and J gave up 7 bases; unmatched junction bases: 5. The V gene's germline CDR1 is MNHNY and CDR2 SVGAGI (reference sequence).

V and J are TRBV11-3 and TRBJ2-5; TRBD2 matches at 10 bases. The V segment lost 5 bases and the J segment 5 bases; nucleotides outside the gene matches: 8. From germline, CDR1 is SGHNT and CDR2 YENEEA. The CDR3 has 15 residues. CDR3 region: CASSRGLAAEETQYF. CDR3 bases: TGTGCCAGCAGCCGAGGACTAGCGGCTGAGGAGACCCAGTACTTC.

The gene calls are TRBV9 and TRBJ2-1; 12 bases line up with TRBD2. With V trimmed by 3 bases and J by 0 bases, 13 bases remained unmatched. Germline CDR1 is SGDLS and CDR2 is YYNGEE. CDR3 length equals 20 residues. CDR3 sequence reads: CASSAPQGLAGGPSYNEQFF. In DNA form, the CDR3 reads TGTGCCAGCAGCGCACCTCAGGGGCTAGCGGGAGGGCCCTCCTACAATGAGCAGTTCTTC.

The chain links TRBV4-3 to TRBJ2-1; D is perhaps TRBD1 (5 bases). The V gene's germline CDR1 is LGHNA and CDR2 YSLEER. Deletions cut 0 bases from V and 5 bases from J, with 8 bases between. The length of the CDR3 is 14 residues. The DNA of the CDR3 is TGCGCCAGCAGCCAAGATGTGACAGACAATGAGCAGTTCTTC. This translates into CASSQDVTDNEQFF.

The rearrangement uses TRBV6-5 and TRBJ1-6, with D possibly matching TRBD1 (6 bases). CDR1 is MNHEY, CDR2 SVGAGI, per germline. The CDR3 sequence is 15 residues long. V gave up 7 bases and J gave up 7 bases, with 17 bases separating them. The CDR3 sequence is CASNQGPLLNSPLHF. For the CDR3, the DNA is TGTGCCAGCAACCAGGGGCCGCTGCTAAATTCACCCCTCCACTTT.

The V and J genes are TRBV9 and TRBJ2-2, with D possibly matching TRBD1 (7 bases). CDR3 length equals 15 residues. The V and J ends lost 3 bases and 4 bases respectively, with 13 bases between them. CDR1 is SGDLS and CDR2 is YYNGEE in the germline V gene. The CDR3 here is CASSEAGQSTGELFF. CDR3 DNA sequence: TGTGCCAGCAGCGAGGCGGGACAGAGCACCGGGGAGCTGTTTTTT.

This clone has just one count. The gene calls are TRBV4-3 and TRBJ2-2; D call uncertain. This CDR3 region has 13 residues. Germline-derived CDR1 and CDR2 are LGHNA and YSLEER. Deletions cut 0 bases from V and 7 bases from J, with 6 bases between. The CDR3 bases are TGCGCCAGCAGCCAAGATTCGGGCGGGGAGCTGTTTTTT. Translation: CASSQDSGGELFF.

This clone came up a few times. The rearrangement joins TRBV2 to TRBJ2-1; D gene uncertain. The CDR3 has 15 residues. The germline gives CDR1 SNHLY, CDR2 FYNNEI. The V and J ends lost 3 bases and 0 bases respectively, with 9 bases between them. The CDR3, as DNA: TGTGCCAGCAGTGACACACAAACCTCCTACAATGAGCAGTTCTTC. Translating it yields CASSDTQTSYNEQFF.

This clone was seen only once. The rearrangement joins TRBV7-8 to TRBJ1-4; D possibly corresponds to TRBD1 (5 bases). CDR1 and CDR2 from the germline V gene are SGHVS and FQNEAQ. V lost 0 bases, J lost 0 bases, and 8 bases lay in between. The CDR3 contains 16 residues. The CDR3 loop reads CASSLAGGATNEKLFF. The DNA for the CDR3 is TGTGCCAGCAGCTTAGCCGGGGGTGCAACTAATGAAAAACTGTTTTTT.

The chain is built from TRBV7-3 and TRBJ2-1; 9 positions match TRBD1. Germline V CDR1 and CDR2: SGHTA, FQGTGA. Trimming removed 5 bases from V and 4 bases from J; junction bases left unmatched: 3. There are 14 residues in the CDR3. CDR3 in amino acids: CASSPGQGYNEQFF. The CDR3 DNA is TGTGCCAGCAGCCCGGGACAGGGTTACAATGAGCAGTTCTTC.

V and J are TRBV5-1 and TRBJ2-7, with 7 bases fitting TRBD2. V trimming: 1 base; J trimming: 7 bases; junction bases outside the gene matches: 5. This CDR3 is 13 amino acids long. Germline CDR1 SGHRS, CDR2 YFSETQ. CDR3 protein: CASSLFGEGEQYF. CDR3 nucleotide sequence: TGCGCCAGCAGCTTGTTTGGGGAGGGGGAGCAGTACTTC.

The chain combines TRBV2 with TRBJ1-5; 8 nucleotides agree with TRBD1. The CDR3 runs 13 residues. Per germline, CDR1 SNHLY and CDR2 FYNNEI. V shed 8 bases, J shed 7 bases, and the junction held 7 bases outside the gene matches. The CDR3 loop reads CASGQGAGQPQHF. The CDR3 nucleotides are TGTGCCAGCGGTCAGGGGGCAGGACAGCCCCAGCATTTT.

The V and J genes are TRBV2 and TRBJ1-5; D is possibly TRBD1 (6 bases). V lost 7 bases to trimming and J lost 3 bases, with 16 bases between them. CDR1 SNHLY and CDR2 FYNNEI come from the germline V gene. The CDR3 sequence is 15 residues long. Here the CDR3 DNA reads TGTGCCAGCACCCAGTGGAGACAGGACAATCAGCCCCAGCATTTT. This codes for CASTQWRQDNQPQHF.

The chain uses TRBV7-8 and TRBJ1-1; 7 bases match TRBD1. Germline V CDR1 and CDR2: SGHVS, FQNEAQ. The V and J ends lost 0 bases and 1 base, in that order; junction bases with no gene match: 8. The CDR3 runs to 17 residues. The CDR3 region is CASSLAQGTASNTEAFF. The CDR3 DNA reads as TGTGCCAGCAGCTTAGCGCAAGGGACAGCTTCGAACACTGAAGCTTTCTTT.

This rearrangement joins TRBV20-1 to TRBJ2-7, with 7 bases lining up with TRBD2. This CDR3 has 11 amino acids. The V gene's germline CDR1 is DFQATT and CDR2 SNEGSKA (reference sequence). Unmatched junction bases numbered 2, after V lost 3 bases and J lost 6 bases. This chain's CDR3 is CSARRESEQYF. The CDR3 bases are TGCAGTGCTAGGCGGGAGTCCGAGCAGTACTTC.

The chain uses TRBV6-6 and TRBJ2-2; 7 nucleotides line up with TRBD1. J lost 6 bases, V lost 6 bases, and 13 bases had no gene match. This CDR3 is 16 amino acids long. Germline V CDR1 and CDR2: MNHNY, SVGAGI (reference sequence). The CDR3 region is CASRPVSTGFPGELFF. In DNA form, the CDR3 reads TGTGCCAGCAGGCCTGTGTCGACAGGGTTCCCCGGGGAGCTGTTTTTT.

The chain couples TRBV4-1 to TRBJ1-4, with 7 nucleotides matching TRBD1. Per the germline V gene, CDR1 is MGHRA and CDR2 is YSYEKL. The CDR3 totals 16 residues. V was clipped by 4 bases and J by 5 bases; unmatched bases: 10. CDR3 amino acids: CASSLQGQLSNEKLFF. CDR3 nucleotides: TGCGCCAGCAGCCTTCAGGGACAGCTAAGCAATGAAAAACTGTTTTTT.

The chain combines TRBV28 with TRBJ1-1, with TRBD1 matching over 7 bases. CDR1 and CDR2 (germline): MDHEN, SYDVKM. The CDR3 is made up of 14 amino acids. The J segment lost 4 bases and the V segment lost 2 bases, leaving 4 bases of the junction unmatched. The CDR3 DNA reads as TGTGCCAGCAGTTTACAGGGACAGTCCACTGAAGCTTTCTTT. Its translation is CASSLQGQSTEAFF.

The V gene is TRBV9, the J gene TRBJ1-2; 7 bases fit TRBD1. Germline V CDR1 and CDR2: SGDLS, YYNGEE. V lost 0 bases and J lost 4; bases outside the gene matches: 9. The CDR3 is made up of 16 amino acids. CDR3 DNA sequence: TGTGCCAGCAGCGTAGCAGATCGACAGGGTTTCTATGGCTACACCTTC. Encoded protein: CASSVADRQGFYGYTF.